Following are 17 T cell receptor beta chains from one sample sequenced in a study of OX40 agonist ivuxolimab in advanced cancers. Assay: immunoSEQ multiplex PCR; the TCRdb copy retains only in-frame clones and omits some. Of just over 45,000 clones in the sample, roughly 94% were seen once. Sequenced here: CD4+ or CD8+ T cells sorted from blood, sampled in a trial of the OX40 agonist ivuxolimab. The receptors originated from an adult with an advanced solid tumor such as melanoma, head and neck, liver or kidney cancer.

This chain connects TRBV7-8 to TRBJ2-7; no definite D call. The CDR3 runs 13 residues. Germline V gene sequence: CDR1 SGHVS, CDR2 FQNEAQ. The V end was cut by 1 base, the J end by 6 bases, with 10 bases between. CDR3 in DNA: TGTGCCAGCAGCTTAGAGGTCCTTTCCGAGCAGTACTTC. Translation gives CASSLEVLSEQYF.

V usage is TRBV28 and J usage is TRBJ2-3; 14 positions agree with TRBD2. Trimming cost V 2 bases and J 4 bases; bases outside gene matches: 11. Germline CDR1 is MDHEN and CDR2 is SYDVKM. The CDR3 length is 19 residues. CDR3 sequence (DNA): TGTGCCAGCAGTTTAATGTTGAGGGGGACTAGCGGGAGCCCAGATACGCAGTATTTT. This translates into CASSLMLRGTSGSPDTQYF. The whole variable domain, filled in from reference TRBV28 and TRBJ2-3, reads DVKVTQSSRYLVKRTGEKVFLECVQDMDHENMFWYRQDPGLGLRLIYFSYDVKMKEKGDIPEGYSVSREKKERFSLILESASTNQTSMYLCASSLMLRGTSGSPDTQYFGPGTRLTVL.

The CDR3: CASSQAALSPYEQYF. Written as DNA, the CDR3 is TGCGCCAGCAGCCAAGCTGCGCTTAGTCCCTACGAGCAGTACTTC. The rearrangement links TRBV4-3 to TRBJ2-7; D gene uncertain. Between the trimmed V and J ends, which lost 1 base and 2 bases, there was a span of 12 bases. Germline CDR1 and CDR2: LGHNA and YSLEER. The CDR3 spans 15 residues.

The gene calls are TRBV13 and TRBJ2-5; 12 bases are a match to TRBD2. V lost 7 bases to trimming and J lost 4 bases; unmatched junction nucleotides: 4. From germline, CDR1 is PRHDT and CDR2 FYEKMQ (reference sequence). The CDR3 extends over 14 amino acids. CDR3 sequence reads: CASTPGLAGETQYF. In nucleotides, the CDR3 is TGTGCCAGCACCCCGGGACTAGCGGGAGAGACCCAGTACTTC.

The V and J genes are TRBV27 and TRBJ2-7, with 8 bases aligning to TRBD2. The V segment lost 4 bases and the J segment 5 bases; nucleotides outside the gene matches: 7. Germline assignment: CDR1 MNHEY and CDR2 SMNVEV (reference sequence). The CDR3 has 14 amino acids. CDR3 in amino acids: CASSYSGGGNEQYF. In nucleotides, the CDR3 is TGTGCCAGCAGTTACTCAGGCGGGGGGAACGAGCAGTACTTC.

The chain uses TRBV7-6 and TRBJ2-1, with 9 positions matching TRBD2. The CDR3 runs to 19 residues. The germline V gene has CDR1 SGHVS and CDR2 FNYEAQ. Losses at the gene ends were 1 base for V and 4 bases for J; bases not matched to a gene: 14. The CDR3 is CASSLEASPSGATYNEQFF. CDR3 nucleotides: TGTGCCAGCAGCTTAGAGGCCTCTCCTAGCGGGGCTACGTACAATGAGCAGTTCTTC.

This chain's CDR3 is CASSHGAVDLGNTEAFF. The CDR3 DNA reads as TGTGCCAGTAGTCACGGGGCGGTCGATCTCGGGAACACTGAAGCTTTCTTT. The V and J genes are TRBV19 and TRBJ1-1, with TRBD1 as a possible D gene (5 bases). This CDR3 is built from 17 residues. The germline gives CDR1 LNHDA, CDR2 SQIVND (reference sequence). The germline V and J ends were trimmed by 5 bases and 1 base, with 20 bases remaining between them.

For the CDR3, the DNA is TGTGCCAGCAGCGCCTTGAACAGGGCTGAAGCTTTCTTT. It codes for CASSALNRAEAFF. The chain joins TRBV9 to TRBJ1-1; possible D gene TRBD1, 6 bases. V was pared by 3 bases and J by 6 bases, with 12 bases between. This CDR3 is built from 13 residues. Germline-derived CDR1 and CDR2 are SGDLS and YYNGEE.

The rearrangement uses TRBV15 and TRBJ2-7; 9 positions agree with TRBD2. Germline CDR1 is LNHNV and CDR2 is YYDKDF (reference sequence). The CDR3 has 15 residues. J lost 2 bases, V lost 0 bases, and 2 bases had no gene match. CDR3 nucleotide sequence: TGTGCCACCAGCAGAGATAGCGGGGGCACCTACGAGCAGTACTTC. Translating gives CATSRDSGGTYEQYF.

This clone has only one observation. The J gene is TRBJ2-2, the V gene TRBV7-8; no clear D gene. CDR3 length equals 13 residues. The ends were cut back, 5 bases at V and 1 base at J, with 5 bases in the middle. The germline V gene has CDR1 SGHVS and CDR2 FQNEAQ. The CDR3 loop is CASSPQNTGELFF. CDR3 bases: TGTGCCAGCAGCCCCCAGAACACCGGGGAGCTGTTTTTT.

The J gene is TRBJ1-1, the V gene TRBV7-3, with TRBD1 matching 7 bases. Germline-derived CDR1 and CDR2 are SGHTA and FQGTGA. V lost 6 bases and J lost 0; bases outside the gene matches: 7. The CDR3 runs to 15 residues. This chain's CDR3 is CASSTHRGMNTEAFF. CDR3 DNA sequence: TGTGCCAGCAGTACGCACAGGGGAATGAACACTGAAGCTTTCTTT.

CDR3: CASSLGLAGYEQFF. The CDR3 DNA follows: TGTGCCAGCAGTTTGGGACTAGCGGGATATGAGCAGTTCTTC. The chain combines TRBV6-5 with TRBJ2-1; 13 positions match TRBD2. The CDR3 has 14 amino acids. Trimming removed 4 bases from V and 8 bases from J; junction bases left unmatched: 2. Germline lookup yields CDR1 MNHEY and CDR2 SVGAGI.

The chain recombines TRBV15 with TRBJ2-3; the match to TRBD1 covers 9 bases. The CDR3 runs 18 residues. Germline V lookup: CDR1 LNHNV, CDR2 YYDKDF (reference sequence). Unmatched junction bases numbered 8, after V lost 1 base and J lost 0 bases. Here the CDR3 reads CATSRVGTGRLSTDTQYF. CDR3 coding DNA: TGTGCCACCAGCAGAGTCGGGACAGGGAGGTTGAGCACAGATACGCAGTATTTT.

V gene TRBV6-5 combines with J gene TRBJ2-3, with 10 bases identical to TRBD2. Germline CDR1 reads MNHEY; CDR2 reads SVGAGI. The V and J ends lost 0 bases and 4 bases, in that order; junction bases with no gene match: 4. CDR3 length: 16 residues. CDR3 loop: CASSYSASGRPDTQYF. The CDR3 DNA sequence: TGTGCCAGCAGTTACTCCGCTAGCGGGAGACCAGATACGCAGTATTTT.

This rearrangement joins TRBV27 to TRBJ2-2; D is tentatively TRBD1 or TRBD2 (5 bases each). Germline V gene sequence: CDR1 MNHEY, CDR2 SMNVEV (reference sequence). The CDR3 totals 16 residues. V lost 5 bases and J 3 bases, leaving 16 bases between the germline ends. The CDR3 here is CASSPGTAVYTGELFF. CDR3 DNA sequence: TGTGCCAGCAGTCCCGGGACCGCCGTCTACACCGGGGAGCTGTTTTTT.

This clone was found once. V usage is TRBV9 and J usage is TRBJ2-5; 7 bases line up with TRBD1. Trimming at V came to 7 bases and at J to 13 bases, leaving 7 bases not matched to a gene. CDR3 size: 10 residues. The germline V gene encodes CDR1 SGDLS and CDR2 YYNGEE. CDR3 DNA sequence: TGTGCCAGCGGCGACAGGGTTTTGTACTTC. Encoded protein: CASGDRVLYF.

The chain combines TRBV5-1 with TRBJ1-1; D possibly corresponds to TRBD1 (6 bases). From germline, CDR1 is SGHRS and CDR2 YFSETQ. This CDR3 has 14 residues. Between the trimmed V and J ends, which lost 0 bases and 5 bases, there was a span of 11 bases. CDR3 in DNA: TGCGCCAGCAGCTTGGAAGGGGGGAGGACTGAAGCTTTCTTT. Residues: CASSLEGGRTEAFF.